The 2 T cell receptor beta chains presented below share a single source sample, sequenced in a study of post-analysis software for immune sequencing data. Regarding the study as a whole: TRBV5-6, TRBV5-1 and TRBV20-1 were among five TRBV segments more frequent in patients than controls.

Their recognized antigens are unknown. Unique-molecular-identifier-tagged TCR beta cDNA libraries were used. TCRdb processed the PCR reads anew with MiXCR; each CDR3 protein has one entry. The table lists about 210,000 distinct CDR3 sequences, roughly 28% of them singletons. The sample comprised blood. These receptors came from a girl under 18 with multiple sclerosis.

This clonotype was detected many times. The chain joins TRBV5-1 to TRBJ2-3, with D perhaps TRBD1 (6 bases). Trimming left V 2 bases short and J 4 bases short, with 14 bases between. The CDR3 contains 15 residues. Per germline, CDR1 SGHRS and CDR2 YFSETQ. CDR3 protein: CASSLLGGSPDTQYF. The CDR3 DNA is TGCGCCAGCAGCTTACTAGGGGGTTCTCCAGATACGCAGTATTTT.

Ten or more counts support this clonotype. The V call is TRBV20-1, the J call TRBJ2-3; TRBD2 agrees at 7 bases. Trimming took 2 bases from V and 4 from J; bases not matched to a gene: 9. Germline CDR1 and CDR2: DFQATT and SNEGSKA (reference sequence). This CDR3 has 15 amino acids. CDR3 sequence (DNA): TGCAGTGCTAGACCCAGGGACTATCCCCCAGATACGCAGTATTTT. Residues: CSARPRDYPPDTQYF.